This paragraph reports one TCR beta chain. Its specificity is unknown. A patient was excluded if there was uncontrolled infection, other autoimmune disease, pregnancy or lactation. This sample stems from a study of T cells in Graves' hyperthyroidism and ophthalmopathy. Study observations and caveats: Blood also contained most expanded thyroid clonotypes above 0.001.

TCR beta CDR3 regions were amplified from RNA transcripts. HTBI primers were used for first-round RT-PCR of the TCR CDR3. TCRdb independently ran MiXCR on the multiplex PCR reads; one entry per CDR3 protein. In the table there are 690,000 or so distinct CDR3 sequences, about 19% of which are singletons. Deletions cut 0 bases from V and 0 bases from J, with 11 bases between. Germline V gene sequence: CDR1 SGDLS, CDR2 YYNGEE. The CDR3 is made up of 16 amino acids. The sequenced sample consisted of blood. The TCR sequence derives from a woman aged 50 to 60 with Graves' hyperthyroidism that later progressed to Graves' ophthalmopathy. J is TRBJ2-3 and V is TRBV9; D ambiguous. In nucleotides, the CDR3 is TGTGCCAGCAGCGTAGCGGAACAGTTTAGCACAGATACGCAGTATTTT. This translates into CASSVAEQFSTDTQYF.